The rows below give T cell receptor beta chains drawn from one sample of a study of radiotherapy plus CTLA-4 blockade in lung cancer. Sequencing was performed with immunoSEQ multiplex PCR; in TCRdb, only in-frame clones are kept and a portion is missing. There are over 80,000 clones in the sample; around 87% occur only once, and 16% lies in the top ten. This specimen was peripheral blood, taken from a patient treated with radiotherapy plus ipilimumab. These TCRs come from a human donor with non-small cell lung cancer that progressed on radiotherapy plus ipilimumab. CDR3s include the opening cysteine and the closing phenylalanine or tryptophan. A D gene is named only where the DNA matches it firmly. Some rows mark clone size as missing; the rest say once, few, many or name a class of expanded clone.

v_gene	d_gene	abundance	j_gene	CDR3nt	CDR3aa
TRBV5-8	-	few	TRBJ1-5	TGTGCCAGCAGCCGTGGGGTAGCTCTACAAGGCAATCAGCCCCAGCATTTT	CASSRGVALQGNQPQHF
TRBV15	TRBD1	-	TRBJ2-7	TGTGCCACCAGCAGAGATTTGGACAGGGCCTACGAGCAGTACTTC	CATSRDLDRAYEQYF
TRBV7-6	TRBD2	-	TRBJ2-2	TGTGCCAGCTCGGATAGCGGGATCAACACCGGGGAGCTGTTTTTT	CASSDSGINTGELFF
TRBV7-8	-	few	TRBJ2-2	TGTGCCAGCAGCTTATTAAGGGGGACCGGGGAGCTGTTTTTT	CASSLLRGTGELFF
TRBV7-2	-	-	TRBJ2-7	TGTGCCAGCAGCCCCCCGGGTGACGAGCAGTACTTC	CASSPPGDEQYF
TRBV11-3	-	-	TRBJ2-1	TGTGCCAGCAGCTTACGGGGTTCCTACAATGAGCAGTTCTTC	CASSLRGSYNEQFF
TRBV30	-	once	TRBJ1-5	TGTGCCTGGAGTGTCGGTTTAGGCAATCAGCCCCAGCATTTT	CAWSVGLGNQPQHF
TRBV2	-	once	TRBJ2-3	TGTGCCAGCAGCTCCCAACGGGTGGATACGCAGTATTTT	CASSSQRVDTQYF
TRBV7-3	-	-	TRBJ2-3	TGTGCCAGCAGCTTAAGTCCAGGTTCTAGCACAGATACGCAGTATTTT	CASSLSPGSSTDTQYF
TRBV18	-	-	TRBJ2-1	TGTGCCAGCTCACCACCGGGAAACGACAGGGAGCAGTTCTTC	CASSPPGNDREQFF
TRBV10-3	TRBD1	-	TRBJ1-1	TGTGCCATCAGGGCCGGGACAGGGGACCACACTGAAGCTTTCTTT	CAIRAGTGDHTEAFF
TRBV29-1	-	-	TRBJ2-3	TGCAGCGTCCGAAGCTGGGCTGAACCAAGCACAGATACGCAGTATTTT	CSVRSWAEPSTDTQYF
TRBV6-6	TRBD1	many	TRBJ2-7	TGTGCCAGCAGTTACCCAGGGGGCTACGAGCAGTACTTC	CASSYPGGYEQYF
TRBV25-1	-	-	TRBJ1-1	TGTGCCAGCAGACAGGGCAACACTGAAGCTTTCTTT	CASRQGNTEAFF
TRBV15	-	-	TRBJ2-3	TGTGCCACCAATCCAGGGAGAATTACAGATACGCAGTATTTT	CATNPGRITDTQYF
TRBV27	-	-	TRBJ1-2	TGTGCCAGCAGTTTGTTCCCCCGCAACTATGGCTACACCTTC	CASSLFPRNYGYTF
TRBV15	-	-	TRBJ2-5	TGTGCCACCAGCAGAGTAAGGGAGCGGGCTATCCAAGAGACCCAGTACTTC	CATSRVRERAIQETQYF
TRBV6-5	-	-	TRBJ1-1	TGTGCCAGCAGTTACTTTGGCCAGAGTGAAGCTTTCTTT	CASSYFGQSEAFF
TRBV9	TRBD1	once	TRBJ2-7	TGTGCCAGCAGCGCAGCACGGACAGGGGGCTTCGAGCAGTACTTC	CASSAARTGGFEQYF
TRBV27	-	-	TRBJ2-3	TGTGCCAGCAAACCCCTTCCGACGGGGCCAGGTTCGTATTTT	CASKPLPTGPGSYF
TRBV5-4	TRBD1	-	TRBJ2-1	TGTGCCAGCAGTGGGGGGACAGGGAGTAGTTATGAGCAGTTCTTC	CASSGGTGSSYEQFF
TRBV4-3	-	-	TRBJ1-4	TGCGCCAGCAGCCCGCGTGTGGTGGCCAATGAAAAACTGTTTTTT	CASSPRVVANEKLFF
TRBV27	-	-	TRBJ2-1	TGTGCCAGCAGTTTAGGGGGGAATGAGCAGTTCTTC	CASSLGGNEQFF
TRBV14	-	-	TRBJ1-2	TGTGCCAGCAGCCGAGGGAGGAACTATGGCTACACCTTC	CASSRGRNYGYTF
TRBV11-2	TRBD2	-	TRBJ2-7	TGTGCCAGCAGCATTCCACGAGCGGGAGTATTCTCCGAGCAGTACTTC	CASSIPRAGVFSEQYF
TRBV7-7	-	-	TRBJ1-6	TGTGCCAGCAGCCTTGACTATAATTCACCCCTCCACTTT	CASSLDYNSPLHF
TRBV5-1	-	-	TRBJ2-2	TGCGCCAGCAGCTGGAGACGGAAAGCGAACACCGGGGAGCTGTTTTTT	CASSWRRKANTGELFF
TRBV7-2	-	-	TRBJ1-2	TGTGCCAGCAGCTTAGAGCCTGGCTTTGGCTACACCTTC	CASSLEPGFGYTF
TRBV11-2	-	-	TRBJ2-7	TGTGCCAGCAGCTTAAGCAGGGGGGGTTACGAGCAGTACTTC	CASSLSRGGYEQYF
TRBV6-1	-	-	TRBJ1-4	TGTGCCAGCAGTGACCGGGACACCAATGAAAAACTGTTTTTT	CASSDRDTNEKLFF
TRBV6-1	-	-	TRBJ2-4	TGTGCCATCGTCGAAGGGCAGTGGGCAGGACGGAGGGGGTACTTC	CAIVEGQWAGRRGYF
TRBV4-2	-	-	TRBJ2-3	TGTGCCAGCAGCCAACGGCTGAGCACCCAACGTATTAGCACAGATACGCAGTATTTT	CASSQRLSTQRISTDTQYF
TRBV2	TRBD2	-	TRBJ2-7	TGTGCCAGCACCCTAGCGGGGCCCTACGAGCAGTACTTC	CASTLAGPYEQYF
TRBV6-1	-	-	TRBJ1-1	TGTGCCAGCATAAGACGGGGGAACACTGAAGCTTTCTTT	CASIRRGNTEAFF
TRBV7-6	TRBD1	once	TRBJ2-1	TGTGCCAGCAGCTTAGCGGGACAGGGGAGGTACAATGAGCAGTTCTTC	CASSLAGQGRYNEQFF
TRBV28	-	-	TRBJ1-1	TGTGCCAGCAGCCATAGGCCCACTGAAGCTTTCTTT	CASSHRPTEAFF
TRBV7-6	TRBD2	-	TRBJ2-7	TGTGCCAGCAGCTTAGCGGGGACTAGCGAATCCTACGAGCAGTACTTC	CASSLAGTSESYEQYF
TRBV7-6	-	-	TRBJ2-7	TGTGCCAGCAGCATCAGCTCCTACGAGCAGTACTTC	CASSISSYEQYF
TRBV5-1	-	-	TRBJ1-2	TGCGCCAGCAGCCCCGTTTGGGCTCTCGGAGATTATGGCTACACCTTC	CASSPVWALGDYGYTF
TRBV10-3	-	-	TRBJ2-5	TGTGCCATCAGTGAGTCCGAGCGGGAGACCCAGTACTTC	CAISESERETQYF
TRBV5-6	TRBD2	-	TRBJ2-7	TGTGCCAGCAGCTTAGCGGGGCAAACCTACGAGCAGTACTTC	CASSLAGQTYEQYF
TRBV28	-	-	TRBJ1-5	TGTGCCAGCAGCCTGACACTCAATCAGCCCCAGCATTTT	CASSLTLNQPQHF
TRBV4-3	TRBD2	-	TRBJ2-2	TGCGCCAGCAGCCACCACAGAGCGGGAGGAGTGTCCCGGGAGCTGTTTTTT	CASSHHRAGGVSRELFF
TRBV5-1	-	-	TRBJ2-2	TGCGCCAGCAGCTTGGATGGGGGGCGCTGGACCGGGGAGCTGTTTTTT	CASSLDGGRWTGELFF
TRBV7-9	-	-	TRBJ2-5	TGTGCCAGCACCCCAGGGCGTGAGGCAGAGACCCAGTACTTC	CASTPGREAETQYF
TRBV18	TRBD2	-	TRBJ2-1	TGTGCCAGCTCGCCGGGACTAGTAACCCCCTACAATGAGCAGTTCTTC	CASSPGLVTPYNEQFF